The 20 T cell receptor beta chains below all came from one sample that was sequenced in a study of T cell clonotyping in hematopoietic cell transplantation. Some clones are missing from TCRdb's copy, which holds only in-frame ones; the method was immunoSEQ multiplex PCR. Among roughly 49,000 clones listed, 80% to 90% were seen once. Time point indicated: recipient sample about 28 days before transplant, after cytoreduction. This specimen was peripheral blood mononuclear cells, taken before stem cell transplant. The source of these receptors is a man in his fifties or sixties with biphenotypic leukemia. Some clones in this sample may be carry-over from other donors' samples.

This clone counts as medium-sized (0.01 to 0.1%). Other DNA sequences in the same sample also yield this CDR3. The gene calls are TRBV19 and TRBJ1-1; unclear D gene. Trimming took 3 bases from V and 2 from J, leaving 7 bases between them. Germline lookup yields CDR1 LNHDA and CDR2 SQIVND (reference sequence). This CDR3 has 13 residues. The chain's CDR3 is CASSISVNTEAFF. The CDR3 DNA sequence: TGTGCCAGTAGTATTTCGGTAAACACTGAAGCTTTCTTT.

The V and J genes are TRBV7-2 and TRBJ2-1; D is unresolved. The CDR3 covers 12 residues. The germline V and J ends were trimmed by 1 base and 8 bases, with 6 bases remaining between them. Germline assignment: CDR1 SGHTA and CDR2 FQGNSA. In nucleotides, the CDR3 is TGTGCCAGCAGCTTAGGTAGAGATGAGCAGTTCTTC. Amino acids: CASSLGRDEQFF.

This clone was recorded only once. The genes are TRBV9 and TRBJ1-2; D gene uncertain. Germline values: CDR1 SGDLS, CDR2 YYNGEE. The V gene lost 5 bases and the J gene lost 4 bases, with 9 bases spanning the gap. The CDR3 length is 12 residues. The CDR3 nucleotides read TGTGCCAGCAGAGCCGGACCCTATGGCTACACCTTC. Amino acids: CASRAGPYGYTF.

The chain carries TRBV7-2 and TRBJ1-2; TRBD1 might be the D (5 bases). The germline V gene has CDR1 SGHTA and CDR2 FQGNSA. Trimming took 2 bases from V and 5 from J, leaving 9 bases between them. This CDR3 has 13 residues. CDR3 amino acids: CASSLRGGYGYTF. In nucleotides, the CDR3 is TGTGCCAGCAGCTTAAGGGGCGGGTATGGCTACACCTTC.

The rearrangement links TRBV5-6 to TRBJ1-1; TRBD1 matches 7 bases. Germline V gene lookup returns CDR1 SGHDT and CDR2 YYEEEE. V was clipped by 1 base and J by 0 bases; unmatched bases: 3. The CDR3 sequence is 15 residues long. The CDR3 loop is CASSLWGTVNTEAFF. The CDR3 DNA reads TGTGCCAGCAGCTTGTGGGGGACAGTGAACACTGAAGCTTTCTTT. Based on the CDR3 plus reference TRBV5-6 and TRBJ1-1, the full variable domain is DAGVTQSPTHLIKTRGQQVTLRCSPKSGHDTVSWYQQALGQGPQFIFQYYEEEERQRGNFPDRFSGHQFPNYSSELNVNALLLGDSALYLCASSLWGTVNTEAFFGQGTRLTVV.

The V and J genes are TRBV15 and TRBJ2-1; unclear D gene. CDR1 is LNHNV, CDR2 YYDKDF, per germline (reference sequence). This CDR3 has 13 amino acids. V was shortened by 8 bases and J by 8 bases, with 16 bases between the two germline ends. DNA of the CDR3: TGTGCCACCGCTGTAGTCGGTCGCGATGAGCAGTTCTTC. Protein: CATAVVGRDEQFF.

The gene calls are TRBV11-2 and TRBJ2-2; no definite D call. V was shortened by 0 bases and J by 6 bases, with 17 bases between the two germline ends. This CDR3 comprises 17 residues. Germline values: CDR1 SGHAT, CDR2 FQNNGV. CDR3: CASSLDLEAFRAGELFF. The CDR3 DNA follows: TGTGCCAGCAGCTTAGATCTTGAGGCATTCCGAGCCGGGGAGCTGTTTTTT. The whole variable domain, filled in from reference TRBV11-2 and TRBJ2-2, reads EAGVAQSPRYKIIEKRQSVAFWCNPISGHATLYWYQQILGQGPKLLIQFQNNGVVDDSQLPKDRFSAERLKGVDSTLKIQPAKLEDSAVYLCASSLDLEAFRAGELFFGEGSRLTVL.

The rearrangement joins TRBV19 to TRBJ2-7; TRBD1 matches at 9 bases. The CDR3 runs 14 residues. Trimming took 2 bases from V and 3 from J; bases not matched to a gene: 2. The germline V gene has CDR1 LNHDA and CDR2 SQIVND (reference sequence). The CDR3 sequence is CASSINRGRYEQYF. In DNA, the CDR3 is TGTGCCAGTAGTATAAACAGGGGGCGCTACGAGCAGTACTTC.

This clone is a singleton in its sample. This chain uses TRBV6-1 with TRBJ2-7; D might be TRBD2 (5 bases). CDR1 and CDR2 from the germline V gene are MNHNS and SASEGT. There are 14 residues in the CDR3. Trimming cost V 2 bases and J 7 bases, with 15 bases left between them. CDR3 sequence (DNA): TGTGCCAGCAGTGAATGGAACACATCGGGGGAGCAGTACTTC. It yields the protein CASSEWNTSGEQYF.

The CDR3 bases are TGCAGTGCTAGATCCGACACTGAAGCTTTCTTT. Protein: CSARSDTEAFF. This sequence joins TRBV20-1 and TRBJ1-1, with D uncertain. Germline values: CDR1 DFQATT, CDR2 SNEGSKA (reference sequence). V lost 2 bases and J 3 bases, leaving 4 bases between the germline ends. CDR3 length: 11 residues.

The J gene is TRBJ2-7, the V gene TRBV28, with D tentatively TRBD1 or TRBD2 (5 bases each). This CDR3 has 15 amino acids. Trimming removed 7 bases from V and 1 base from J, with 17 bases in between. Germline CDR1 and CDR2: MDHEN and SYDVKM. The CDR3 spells CASTPRGVPSYEQYF. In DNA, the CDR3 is TGTGCCAGCACCCCGAGGGGCGTCCCGTCCTACGAGCAGTACTTC.

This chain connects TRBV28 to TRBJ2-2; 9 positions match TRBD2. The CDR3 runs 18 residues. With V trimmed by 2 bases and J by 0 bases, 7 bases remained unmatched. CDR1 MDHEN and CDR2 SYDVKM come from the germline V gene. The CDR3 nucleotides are TGTGCCAGCAGTTTAAGGGTTGGCGGGAGGGCGAACACCGGGGAGCTGTTTTTT. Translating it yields CASSLRVGGRANTGELFF.

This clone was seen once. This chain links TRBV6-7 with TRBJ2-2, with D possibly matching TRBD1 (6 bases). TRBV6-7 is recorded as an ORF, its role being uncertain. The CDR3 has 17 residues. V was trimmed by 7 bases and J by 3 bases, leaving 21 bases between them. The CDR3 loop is CASNTRGKDVHTGELFF. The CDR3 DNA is TGTGCCAGCAACACCAGGGGAAAAGATGTACACACCGGGGAGCTGTTTTTT.

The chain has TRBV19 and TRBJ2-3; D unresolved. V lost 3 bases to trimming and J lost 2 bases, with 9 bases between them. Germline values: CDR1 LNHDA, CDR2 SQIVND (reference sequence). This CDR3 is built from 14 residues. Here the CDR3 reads CASSIPRYTDTQYF. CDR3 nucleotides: TGTGCCAGTAGTATTCCCAGATACACAGATACGCAGTATTTT.

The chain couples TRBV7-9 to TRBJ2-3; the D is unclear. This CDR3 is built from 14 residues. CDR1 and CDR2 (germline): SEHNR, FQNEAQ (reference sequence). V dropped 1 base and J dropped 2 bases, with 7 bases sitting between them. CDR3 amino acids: CASSLGSPTDTQYF. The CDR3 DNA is TGTGCCAGCAGCTTAGGGAGTCCCACAGATACGCAGTATTTT.

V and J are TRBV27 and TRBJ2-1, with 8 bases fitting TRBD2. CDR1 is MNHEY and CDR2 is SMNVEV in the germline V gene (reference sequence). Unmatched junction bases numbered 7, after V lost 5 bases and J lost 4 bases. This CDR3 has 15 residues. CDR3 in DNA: TGTGCCAGCAGTATACGACTAGCGCAGTACAATGAGCAGTTCTTC. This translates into CASSIRLAQYNEQFF.

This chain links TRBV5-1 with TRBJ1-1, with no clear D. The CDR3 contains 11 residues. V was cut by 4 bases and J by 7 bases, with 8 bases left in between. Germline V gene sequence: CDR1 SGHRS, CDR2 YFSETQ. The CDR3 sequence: CASSLENEAFF. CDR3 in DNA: TGCGCCAGCAGCCTGGAGAATGAAGCTTTCTTT.

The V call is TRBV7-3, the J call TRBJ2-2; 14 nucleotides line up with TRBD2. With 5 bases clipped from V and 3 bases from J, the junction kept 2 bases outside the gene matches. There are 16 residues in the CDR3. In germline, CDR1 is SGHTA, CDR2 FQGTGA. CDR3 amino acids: CASSTGLAGDTGELFF. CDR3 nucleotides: TGTGCCAGCAGCACGGGACTAGCGGGGGACACCGGGGAGCTGTTTTTT.

The CDR3 DNA sequence: TGTGCCAGCTCCTTATCGACAGGCGCGAACACTGAAGCTTTCTTT. It codes for CASSLSTGANTEAFF. The chain joins TRBV18 to TRBJ1-1; tentatively, D is TRBD1 (6 bases). This CDR3 contains 15 residues. V was shortened by 6 bases and J by 1 base, with 15 bases between the two germline ends. Germline assignment: CDR1 KGHSH and CDR2 LQKENI.

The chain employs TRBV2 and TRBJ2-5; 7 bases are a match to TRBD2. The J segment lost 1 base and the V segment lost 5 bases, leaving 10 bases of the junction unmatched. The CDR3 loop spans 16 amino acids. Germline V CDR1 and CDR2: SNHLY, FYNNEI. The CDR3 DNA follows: TGTGCCAGCAGTTCACGCCTAAGCGGGGTCCAAGAGACCCAGTACTTC. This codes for CASSSRLSGVQETQYF.